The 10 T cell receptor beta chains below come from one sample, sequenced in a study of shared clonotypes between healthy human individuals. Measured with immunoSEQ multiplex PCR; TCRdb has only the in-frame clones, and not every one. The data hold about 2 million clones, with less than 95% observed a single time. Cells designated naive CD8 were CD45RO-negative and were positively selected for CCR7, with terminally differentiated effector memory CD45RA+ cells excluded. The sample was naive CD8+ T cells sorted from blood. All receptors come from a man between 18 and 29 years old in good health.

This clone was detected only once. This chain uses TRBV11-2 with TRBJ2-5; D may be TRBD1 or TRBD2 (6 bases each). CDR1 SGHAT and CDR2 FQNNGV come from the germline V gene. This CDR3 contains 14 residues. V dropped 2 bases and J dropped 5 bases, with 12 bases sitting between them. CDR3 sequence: CASSLYREVETQYF. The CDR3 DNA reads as TGTGCCAGCAGCTTATACAGGGAGGTGGAGACCCAGTACTTC.

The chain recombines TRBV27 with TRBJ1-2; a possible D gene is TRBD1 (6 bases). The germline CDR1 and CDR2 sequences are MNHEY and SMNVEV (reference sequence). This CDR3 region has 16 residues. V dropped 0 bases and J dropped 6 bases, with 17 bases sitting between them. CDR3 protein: CASSLSVGGQVDGYTF. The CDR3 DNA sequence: TGTGCCAGCAGTTTATCTGTCGGGGGCCAGGTGGATGGCTACACCTTC.

The CDR3 coding sequence is TGCGCCAGCAGCCAAAGGAGCATCTCTGGAAACACCATATATTTT. Amino acids: CASSQRSISGNTIYF. The V and J genes are TRBV4-1 and TRBJ1-3; D gene uncertain. CDR1 is MGHRA and CDR2 is YSYEKL in the germline V gene. Trimming took off 2 bases at V and 0 bases at J, with 8 bases between the two ends. This CDR3 is 15 amino acids long.

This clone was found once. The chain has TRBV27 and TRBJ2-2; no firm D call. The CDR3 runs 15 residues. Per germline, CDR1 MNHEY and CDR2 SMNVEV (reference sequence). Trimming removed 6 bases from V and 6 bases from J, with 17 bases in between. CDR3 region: CASRGLTPYAGELFF. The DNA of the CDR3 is TGTGCCAGCAGGGGATTAACCCCATACGCCGGGGAGCTGTTTTTT.

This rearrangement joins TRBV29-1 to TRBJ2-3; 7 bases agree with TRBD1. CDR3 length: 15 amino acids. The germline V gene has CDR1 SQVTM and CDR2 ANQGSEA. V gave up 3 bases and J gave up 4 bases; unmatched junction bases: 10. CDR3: CSVDETGRFADTQYF. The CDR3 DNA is TGCAGCGTTGACGAGACAGGGAGATTCGCAGATACGCAGTATTTT.

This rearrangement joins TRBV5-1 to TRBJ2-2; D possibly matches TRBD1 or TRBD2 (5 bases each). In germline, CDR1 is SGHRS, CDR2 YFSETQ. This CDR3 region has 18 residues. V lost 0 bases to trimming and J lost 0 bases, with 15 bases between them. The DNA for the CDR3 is TGCGCCAGCAGCTTGGCCGGTGGTGGGACCCCGAACACCGGGGAGCTGTTTTTT. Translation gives CASSLAGGGTPNTGELFF.

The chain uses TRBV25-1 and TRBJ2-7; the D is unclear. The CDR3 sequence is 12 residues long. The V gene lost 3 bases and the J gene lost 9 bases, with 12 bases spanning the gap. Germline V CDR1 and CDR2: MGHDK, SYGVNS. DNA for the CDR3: TGTGCCAGCAGTGAGCCGGGTGGTCGGCAGTACTTC. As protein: CASSEPGGRQYF.

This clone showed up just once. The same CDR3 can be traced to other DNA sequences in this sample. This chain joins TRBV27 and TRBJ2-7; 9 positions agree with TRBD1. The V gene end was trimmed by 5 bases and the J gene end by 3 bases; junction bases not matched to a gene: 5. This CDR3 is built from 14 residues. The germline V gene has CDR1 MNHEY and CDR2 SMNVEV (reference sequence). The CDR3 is CASSLGQGYYEQYF. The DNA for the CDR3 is TGTGCCAGCAGTCTGGGACAGGGTTACTACGAGCAGTACTTC.

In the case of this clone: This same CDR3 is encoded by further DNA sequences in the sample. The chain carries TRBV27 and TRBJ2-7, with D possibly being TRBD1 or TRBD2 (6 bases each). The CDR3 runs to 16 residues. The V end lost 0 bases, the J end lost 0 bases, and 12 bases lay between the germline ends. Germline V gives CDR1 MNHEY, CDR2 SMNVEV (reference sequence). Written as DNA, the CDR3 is TGTGCCAGCAGTTTATCCCCGGGGGCGAGCTCCTACGAGCAGTACTTC. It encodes CASSLSPGASSYEQYF.

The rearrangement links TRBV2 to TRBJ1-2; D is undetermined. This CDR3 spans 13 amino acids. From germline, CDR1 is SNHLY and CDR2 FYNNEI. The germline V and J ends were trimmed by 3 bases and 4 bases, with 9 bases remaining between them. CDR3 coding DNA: TGTGCCAGCAGTGAGGAGGGCGCCTATGGCTACACCTTC. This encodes CASSEEGAYGYTF.